This TCR beta chain was captured in a study of regulatory T cells in long-lasting Graves disease. The CDR3 covers 12 residues. Trimming removed 0 bases from V and 5 bases from J, with 7 bases in between. Germline-derived CDR1 and CDR2 are DFQATT and SNEGSKA (reference sequence). Arm-PCR with iRepertoire HTBI primers amplified the CDR3 regions for these TCR beta libraries. Each CDR3 protein is one row after TCRdb ran MiXCR on the multiplex PCR reads. The sample has about 470,000 distinct CDR3 sequences; 20% to 25% are singletons. Regarding time point: persistent/refractory GD, antithyroid drugs over 5 years with positive TRAb. PBMCs were the source of the RNA used for TCR sequencing. Graves' disease diagnosis was established per American Thyroid Association guidelines. Findings of the study overall: For persistent Graves' patients, TCR diversity was lower than for newly diagnosed ones. Shared public clonotypes totalled fewer than 3,000 in persistent patients, compared with roughly 970 in new patients.

This clonotype was counted only a few times. Antigen specificity is unknown. The chain has TRBV20-1 and TRBJ1-1; a possible D gene is TRBD1 (5 bases). This material consisted of peripheral blood mononuclear cells (PBMCs), taken when the disease was refractory, from a patient treated with antithyroid drugs. The clonotype originates from a female donor with Graves disease. The CDR3 sequence is CSARDGGTEAFF. The CDR3 DNA reads TGCAGTGCTAGAGATGGGGGGACTGAAGCTTTCTTT.